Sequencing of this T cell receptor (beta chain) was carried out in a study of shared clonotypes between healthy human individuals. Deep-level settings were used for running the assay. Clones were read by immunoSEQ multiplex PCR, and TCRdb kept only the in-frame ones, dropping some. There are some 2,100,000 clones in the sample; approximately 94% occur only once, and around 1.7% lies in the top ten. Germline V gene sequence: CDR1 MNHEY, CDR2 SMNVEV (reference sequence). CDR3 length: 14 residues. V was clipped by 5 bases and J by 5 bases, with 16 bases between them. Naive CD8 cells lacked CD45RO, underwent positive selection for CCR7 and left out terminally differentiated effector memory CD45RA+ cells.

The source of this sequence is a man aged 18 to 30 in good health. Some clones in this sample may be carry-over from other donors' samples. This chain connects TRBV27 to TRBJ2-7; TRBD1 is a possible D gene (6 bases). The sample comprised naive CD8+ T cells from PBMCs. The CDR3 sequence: CASSNPPTGNEQYF. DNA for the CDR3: TGTGCCAGCAGTAATCCACCAACAGGGAACGAGCAGTACTTC.